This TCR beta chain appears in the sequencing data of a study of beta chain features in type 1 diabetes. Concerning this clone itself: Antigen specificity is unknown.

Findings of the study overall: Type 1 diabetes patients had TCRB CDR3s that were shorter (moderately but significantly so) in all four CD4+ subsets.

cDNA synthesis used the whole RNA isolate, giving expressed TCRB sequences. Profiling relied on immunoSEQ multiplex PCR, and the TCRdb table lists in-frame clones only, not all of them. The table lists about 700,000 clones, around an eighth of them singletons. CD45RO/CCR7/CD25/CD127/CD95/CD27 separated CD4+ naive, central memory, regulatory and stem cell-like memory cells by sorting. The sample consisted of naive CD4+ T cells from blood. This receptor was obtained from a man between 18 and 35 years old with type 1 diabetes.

CDR3 region: CAISLTAVTDTQYF. The DNA of the CDR3 is TGTGCCATCAGTCTAACAGCGGTCACAGATACGCAGTATTTT. The chain couples TRBV10-3 to TRBJ2-3, with D perhaps matching TRBD2 (5 bases). The length of the CDR3 is 14 residues. CDR1 is ENHRY and CDR2 is SYGVKD in the germline V gene. V gave up 5 bases and J gave up 2 bases, with 11 bases separating them.